Listed here are 24 T cell receptor beta chains from one sample, sequenced in a study of cytomegalovirus exposure and HLA in healthy donors. Primers: 60 Vbeta forward and 13 Jbeta reverse. Assay used: immunoSEQ multiplex PCR; TCRdb lists only in-frame clones, some missing. The repertoire consists of fewer than 150,000 clones, with 80% occurring once and the leading ten covering approximately 2%. The sample was PBMCs. These receptors were taken from a man between 25 and 39 years old in good health and CMV-seronegative.

Only a few counts were recorded for this clone. The chain links TRBV4-3 to TRBJ1-1, with TRBD1 matching over 10 bases. Germline V gives CDR1 LGHNA, CDR2 YSLEER. CDR3 length: 17 amino acids. V shed 4 bases, J shed 1 base, and the junction held 9 bases outside the gene matches. CDR3 DNA sequence: TGCGCCAGCAGCCTATCCCGGGACAGGGGACCGAACACTGAAGCTTTCTTT. Translated, it gives CASSLSRDRGPNTEAFF.

This sequence joins TRBV5-4 and TRBJ2-2; the D gene is possibly TRBD2 (5 bases). CDR3 size: 14 residues. V was shortened by 2 bases and J by 4 bases, with 9 bases between the two germline ends. Germline-derived CDR1 and CDR2 are SGHNT and YYREEE (reference sequence). The CDR3 reads CASSFVGSTGELFF. In DNA form, the CDR3 reads TGTGCCAGCAGCTTCGTGGGGAGCACCGGGGAGCTGTTTTTT. Using reference TRBV5-4 and TRBJ2-2 for the parts outside the CDR3, the full variable domain is ETGVTQSPTHLIKTRGQQVTLRCSSQSGHNTVSWYQQALGQGPQFIFQYYREEENGRGNFPPRFSGLQFPNYSSELNVNALELDDSALYLCASSFVGSTGELFFGEGSRLTVL.

CDR3 residues: CASRSGFYGYTF. DNA of the CDR3: TGTGCCAGCAGGTCAGGGTTCTATGGCTACACCTTC. V gene TRBV6-5 combines with J gene TRBJ1-2; D may be TRBD1 (5 bases). In germline, CDR1 is MNHEY, CDR2 SVGAGI. The CDR3 sequence is 12 residues long. V was cut by 6 bases and J by 4 bases, with 9 bases left in between.

This chain joins TRBV5-6 and TRBJ2-7; 7 nucleotides match TRBD1. The CDR3 contains 15 residues. V lost 1 base to trimming and J lost 3 bases; unmatched junction nucleotides: 7. The germline CDR1 and CDR2 sequences are SGHDT and YYEEEE. The DNA for the CDR3 is TGTGCCAGCAGCTTGTTCGGTGCAGGGGGCTACGAGCAGTACTTC. Translated, it gives CASSLFGAGGYEQYF.

This chain links TRBV5-1 with TRBJ2-4, with D possibly matching TRBD1 (5 bases). Germline V CDR1 and CDR2: SGHRS, YFSETQ. The CDR3 has 18 residues. The V end was cut by 2 bases, the J end by 0 bases, with 18 bases between. CDR3 sequence reads: CASSLTGSTILAKNIQYF. Written as DNA, the CDR3 is TGCGCCAGCAGCTTAACAGGTAGTACTATCCTAGCCAAAAACATTCAGTACTTC.

The CDR3 sequence: CASSLGGRDYGYTF. In nucleotides, the CDR3 is TGCGCCAGCAGCTTGGGGGGGCGCGACTATGGCTACACCTTC. The chain recombines TRBV5-1 with TRBJ1-2; D perhaps matches TRBD1 (6 bases). Trimming pared 0 bases from V and 3 bases from J, leaving 9 bases between. Germline V lookup: CDR1 SGHRS, CDR2 YFSETQ. The CDR3 is made up of 14 amino acids.

The V gene is TRBV28, the J gene TRBJ2-1, with 9 positions matching TRBD2. CDR3 length: 15 amino acids. CDR1 is MDHEN, CDR2 SYDVKM, per germline. V lost 5 bases to trimming and J lost 6 bases; unmatched junction nucleotides: 8. The CDR3: CASSESGRTLNEQFF. The CDR3, as DNA: TGTGCCAGCAGTGAAAGCGGGAGGACCCTCAATGAGCAGTTCTTC.

CDR3: CASILRQGRYNEQFF. The CDR3 nucleotides are TGTGCCAGCATCCTAAGACAGGGACGCTACAATGAGCAGTTCTTC. The chain couples TRBV21-1 to TRBJ2-1; TRBD1 reflects the table's D call only, with no check against the DNA. TRBV21-1 is designated a pseudogene. This CDR3 contains 15 residues.

The chain links TRBV4-3 to TRBJ1-1; D uncertain. V was cut by 1 base and J by 1 base, with 7 bases left in between. This CDR3 contains 14 residues. Germline-derived CDR1 and CDR2 are LGHNA and YSLEER. The CDR3 DNA sequence: TGCGCCAGCAGCCAAGGACACAGGAACACTGAAGCTTTCTTT. This codes for CASSQGHRNTEAFF.

This sequence joins TRBV6-5 and TRBJ2-1; D ambiguous. The CDR3 is 13 amino acids. CDR1 and CDR2 from the germline V gene are MNHEY and SVGAGI. V lost 3 bases and J 3 bases, leaving 6 bases between the germline ends. The CDR3 region is CASSYSNYNEQFF. The CDR3 DNA reads TGTGCCAGCAGTTATTCCAACTACAATGAGCAGTTCTTC.

The chain is built from TRBV5-1 and TRBJ1-1, with D possibly matching TRBD1 (6 bases). The CDR3 has 13 residues. V shed 2 bases and J shed 5 bases, with 10 bases lying between them. CDR1 and CDR2 from the germline V gene are SGHRS and YFSETQ. CDR3 coding DNA: TGCGCCAGCAGCTTAGGACAGAGGACTGAAGCTTTCTTT. It codes for CASSLGQRTEAFF.

The chain carries TRBV28 and TRBJ2-7; D is undetermined. V lost 2 bases to trimming and J lost 2 bases, with 7 bases between them. Germline V lookup: CDR1 MDHEN, CDR2 SYDVKM. The CDR3 has 13 residues. CDR3 DNA sequence: TGTGCCAGCAGTTTAGACTCCCCCTACGAGCAGTACTTC. Translation gives CASSLDSPYEQYF.

The chain carries TRBV30 and TRBJ2-1; TRBD2 aligns across 9 bases. CDR1 is GTSNPN, CDR2 SVGIG, per germline (reference sequence). The trim removed 2 bases at V and 9 bases at J, leaving 5 bases unmatched. There are 13 residues in the CDR3. CDR3 bases: TGTGCCTGGAGTAGCGGGAGGTATCTTGAGCAGTTCTTC. Protein product: CAWSSGRYLEQFF.

V gene TRBV29-1 combines with J gene TRBJ2-5; 8 bases map to TRBD2. Germline-derived CDR1 and CDR2 are SQVTM and ANQGSEA. V lost 8 bases to trimming and J lost 6 bases; unmatched junction nucleotides: 11. The CDR3 is 13 amino acids. CDR3 DNA: TGCAGCTATCCCGGGAGCGGGAGTCAGACCCAGTACTTC. This encodes CSYPGSGSQTQYF.

The rearrangement joins TRBV7-9 to TRBJ2-5; D uncertain. The J call is uncertain, as TRBJ2-7 better fits the DNA end. This CDR3 comprises 14 residues. CDR1 and CDR2 (germline): SEHNR, FQNEAQ (reference sequence). In DNA form, the CDR3 reads TGTGCCAGCAGCCCTGCTAACAGTCCCTACGAGCAGTACTTC. Protein sequence: CASSPANSPYEQYF.

The chain combines TRBV7-2 with TRBJ2-7; TRBD2 agrees at 10 bases. This CDR3 spans 17 amino acids. V dropped 5 bases and J dropped 4; count of bases not matched to a gene: 14. CDR1 is SGHTA, CDR2 FQGNSA, per germline. The CDR3 sequence: CASSRRPSGRKLYEQYF. CDR3 DNA: TGTGCCAGCAGCCGCAGACCTAGCGGGAGAAAGCTTTACGAGCAGTACTTC. The entire variable domain, with the rest obtained from reference TRBV7-2 and TRBJ2-7, is as follows: GAGVSQSPSNKVTEKGKDVELRCDPISGHTALYWYRQSLGQGLEFLIYFQGNSAPDKSGLPSDRFSAERTGGSVSTLTIQRTQQEDSAVYLCASSRRPSGRKLYEQYFGPGTRLTVT.

J is TRBJ2-7 and V is TRBV9; maybe TRBD1 (6 bases). V lost 3 bases and J lost 2, with 12 bases in between. Germline assignment: CDR1 SGDLS and CDR2 YYNGEE. The CDR3 sequence is 14 residues long. The CDR3 bases are TGTGCCAGCAGCGCTCAACAGGGCCCCTACGAGCAGTACTTC. Translation gives CASSAQQGPYEQYF.

This clone was detected only once. The rearrangement uses TRBV27 and TRBJ2-1; a possible D gene is TRBD1 (6 bases). This CDR3 spans 16 amino acids. Trimming pared 6 bases from V and 0 bases from J, leaving 15 bases between. Germline values: CDR1 MNHEY, CDR2 SMNVEV (reference sequence). This CDR3 is CASRPNRGISYNEQFF. The CDR3 nucleotides read TGTGCCAGCAGGCCGAATAGGGGGATCTCCTACAATGAGCAGTTCTTC.

A single count supports this clone. This chain joins TRBV29-1 and TRBJ2-5, with 7 nucleotides matching TRBD2. With the DNA end fitting TRBJ2-7 better, the J assignment may be wrong. The CDR3 sequence is 15 residues long. In germline, CDR1 is SQVTM, CDR2 ANQGSEA. CDR3: CSVEKRGGSTYEQYF. The CDR3 coding sequence is TGCAGCGTTGAAAAAAGGGGCGGGAGTACTTACGAGCAGTACTTC.

This chain uses TRBV5-1 with TRBJ2-1, with D hard to call. The V end was cut by 0 bases, the J end by 6 bases, with 7 bases between. The CDR3 consists of 13 residues. Germline V lookup: CDR1 SGHRS, CDR2 YFSETQ. DNA of the CDR3: TGCGCCAGCAGCTTGGTACTTACCAATGAGCAGTTCTTC. Translation: CASSLVLTNEQFF.

The gene calls are TRBV10-3 and TRBJ2-1, with D possibly matching TRBD2 (6 bases). Trimming stripped 6 bases from V and 5 bases from J, with 17 bases between. The length of the CDR3 is 15 residues. Germline V gene sequence: CDR1 ENHRY, CDR2 SYGVKD. As DNA, the CDR3 is TGTGCCATCAGCTTCCTCGGGGGAGAAAACAATGAGCAGTTCTTC. It yields the protein CAISFLGGENNEQFF.

The chain employs TRBV7-2 and TRBJ1-1; D call uncertain. This CDR3 comprises 15 residues. The V end lost 2 bases, the J end lost 6 bases, and 16 bases lay between the germline ends. The germline gives CDR1 SGHTA, CDR2 FQGNSA. CDR3 sequence reads: CASSLSPGGSPEAFF. The DNA for the CDR3 is TGTGCCAGCAGCTTATCCCCGGGAGGGTCTCCTGAAGCTTTCTTT.

This clone was picked up many times. V and J are TRBV6-4 and TRBJ2-1; 8 bases are shared with TRBD1. The V segment lost 2 bases and the J segment 8 bases; nucleotides outside the gene matches: 11. Germline CDR1 and CDR2: MRHNA and SNTAGT. CDR3 length: 16 residues. The CDR3 sequence is CASSDPTGEPPDEQFF. In DNA form, the CDR3 reads TGTGCCAGCAGTGACCCGACAGGGGAGCCTCCGGATGAGCAGTTCTTC.

CDR3 sequence: CASSLGGVSSYEQYF. Written as DNA, the CDR3 is TGTGCCAGCAGCTTAGGGGGGGTCAGCTCCTACGAGCAGTACTTC. This chain connects TRBV7-2 to TRBJ2-7; D might be TRBD2 (6 bases). CDR1 SGHTA and CDR2 FQGNSA come from the germline V gene. The CDR3 sequence is 15 residues long. The germline V and J ends were trimmed by 1 base and 0 bases, with 10 bases remaining between them.